This passage covers 4 T cell receptor beta chains from one sample sequenced in a study of cytomegalovirus exposure and HLA in healthy donors. Primers for the PCR totalled 60 Vbeta and 13 Jbeta. Sequencing used immunoSEQ multiplex PCR; TCRdb keeps in-frame clones, though not all of them. The data contain about 140,000 clones, approximately 80% of them singletons. The source material was PBMCs. Receptors originate from a man aged 50-60 years in good health and CMV-seronegative.

The chain couples TRBV13 to TRBJ2-7; possible D gene TRBD2, 5 bases. V was clipped by 0 bases and J by 8 bases, with 17 bases between them. CDR1 is PRHDT, CDR2 FYEKMQ, per germline (reference sequence). This CDR3 is 15 amino acids long. CDR3 sequence reads: CASSLGLGGPRQQYF. The CDR3 DNA reads as TGTGCCAGCAGCTTAGGCCTTGGCGGGCCAAGGCAGCAGTACTTC.

This clone has only a few counts. The V and J genes are TRBV19 and TRBJ1-5, with a weak D call TRBD1 (6 bases). This CDR3 comprises 13 residues. The germline gives CDR1 LNHDA, CDR2 SQIVND (reference sequence). V lost 3 bases, J lost 5 bases, and 8 bases lay in between. The CDR3 sequence: CASSIYRDQPQHF. DNA for the CDR3: TGTGCCAGTAGTATTTACAGGGATCAGCCCCAGCATTTT.

The V and J genes are TRBV19 and TRBJ2-5; 11 nucleotides align to TRBD2. The DNA end favors TRBJ2-7, so the J call may be wrong. Germline V lookup: CDR1 LNHDA, CDR2 SQIVND (reference sequence). The CDR3 length is 18 residues. In DNA form, the CDR3 reads TGTGCCAGTAGTATAGATCCACCCACTAGCGGGAGAGGCTACGAGCAGTACTTC. It yields the protein CASSIDPPTSGRGYEQYF.

The rearrangement joins TRBV6-1 to TRBJ2-2; 9 nucleotides align to TRBD2. Germline trimming cut 10 bases from V and 7 bases from J; bases unmatched to any gene: 7. This CDR3 is 13 amino acids long. Germline V gene sequence: CDR1 MNHNS, CDR2 SASEGT. The DNA for the CDR3 is TGTGCCACCCGCCTAGCGGGAAGCGGGGAGCTGTTTTTT. It specifies CATRLAGSGELFF.